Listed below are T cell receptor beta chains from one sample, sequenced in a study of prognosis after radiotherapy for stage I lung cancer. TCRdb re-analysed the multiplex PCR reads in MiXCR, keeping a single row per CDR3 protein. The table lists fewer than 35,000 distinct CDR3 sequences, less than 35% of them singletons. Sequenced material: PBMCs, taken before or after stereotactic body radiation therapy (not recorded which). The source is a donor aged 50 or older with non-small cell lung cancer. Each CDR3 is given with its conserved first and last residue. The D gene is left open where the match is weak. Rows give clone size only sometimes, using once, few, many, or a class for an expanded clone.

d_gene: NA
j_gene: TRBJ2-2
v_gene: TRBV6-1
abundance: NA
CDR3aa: CASSGRPQPTGELFF
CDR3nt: TGTGCCAGCAGTGGAAGGCCGCAACCCACAGGGGAGCTGTTTTTT

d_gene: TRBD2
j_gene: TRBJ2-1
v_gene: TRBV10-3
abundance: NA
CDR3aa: CAISESIAGGNEQFF
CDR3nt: TGTGCCATCAGTGAGTCGATAGCGGGGGGCAATGAGCAGTTCTTC

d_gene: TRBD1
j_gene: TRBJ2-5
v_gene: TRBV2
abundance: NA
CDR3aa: CASSKQGVRETQYF
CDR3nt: TGTGCCAGCAGTAAACAGGGGGTCAGAGAGACCCAGTACTTC

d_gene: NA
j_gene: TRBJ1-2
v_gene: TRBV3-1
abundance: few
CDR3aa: CASSQGTFGYTF
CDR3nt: TGTGCCAGCAGCCAGGGAACATTTGGCTACACCTTC

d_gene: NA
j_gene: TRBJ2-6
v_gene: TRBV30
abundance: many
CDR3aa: CAWTRRGLANVLTF
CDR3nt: TGTGCCTGGACCCGACGGGGATTGGCCAACGTCCTGACTTTC

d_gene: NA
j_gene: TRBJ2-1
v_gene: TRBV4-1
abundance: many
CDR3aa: CASSQVPSSYNEQFF
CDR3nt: TGCGCCAGCAGCCAAGTTCCTAGCTCCTACAATGAGCAGTTCTTC

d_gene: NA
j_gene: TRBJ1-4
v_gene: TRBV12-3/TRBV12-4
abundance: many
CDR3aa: CASSSGAYAEKLFF
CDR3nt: TGTGCCAGCAGTTCGGGGGCGTACGCTGAAAAACTGTTTTTT

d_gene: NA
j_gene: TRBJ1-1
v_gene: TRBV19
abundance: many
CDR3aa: CASSIRQMNTEAFF
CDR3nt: TGTGCCAGTAGTATCCGGCAAATGAACACTGAAGCTTTCTTT

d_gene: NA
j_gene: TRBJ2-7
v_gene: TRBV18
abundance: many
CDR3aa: CASSTPQGREQYF
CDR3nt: TGTGCCAGCTCGACGCCTCAGGGTCGCGAGCAGTACTTC

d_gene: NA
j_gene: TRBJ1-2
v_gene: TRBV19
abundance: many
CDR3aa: CASSSPGTTYYGYTF
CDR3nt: TGTGCCAGTAGTAGCCCCGGGACAACCTACTATGGCTACACCTTC

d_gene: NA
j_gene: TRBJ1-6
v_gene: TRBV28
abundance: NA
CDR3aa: CASSLKGVLPSYNSPLHF
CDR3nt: TGTGCCAGCAGTCTCAAGGGGGTGCTTCCCTCCTATAATTCACCCCTCCACTTT

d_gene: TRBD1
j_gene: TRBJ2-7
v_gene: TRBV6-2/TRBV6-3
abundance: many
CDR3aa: CASSHSDRGEQYF
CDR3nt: TGTGCCAGCAGTCATTCCGACAGGGGCGAGCAGTACTTC

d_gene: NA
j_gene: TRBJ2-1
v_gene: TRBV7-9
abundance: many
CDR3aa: CASSPSYNEQFF
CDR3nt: TGTGCCAGCAGCCCTTCCTACAATGAGCAGTTCTTC

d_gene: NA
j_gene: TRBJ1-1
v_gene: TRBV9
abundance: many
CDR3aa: CASSPTGGSYMNTEAFF
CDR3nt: TGTGCCAGCAGCCCGACGGGGGGCTCTTACATGAACACTGAAGCTTTCTTT

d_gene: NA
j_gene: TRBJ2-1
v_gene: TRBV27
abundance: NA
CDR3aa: CASSLGISWLSEQFF
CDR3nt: TGTGCCAGCAGTTTGGGTATTAGCTGGCTCTCTGAGCAGTTCTTC

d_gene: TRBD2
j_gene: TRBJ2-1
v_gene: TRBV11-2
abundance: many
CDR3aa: CASSPPGLAGNEQFF
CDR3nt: TGTGCCAGCAGTCCCCCGGGACTAGCTGGGAATGAGCAGTTCTTC

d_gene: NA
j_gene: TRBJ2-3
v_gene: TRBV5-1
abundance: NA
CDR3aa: CASSFGTGRDTQYF
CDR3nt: TGCGCCAGCAGTTTTGGTACAGGTAGAGATACGCAGTATTTT

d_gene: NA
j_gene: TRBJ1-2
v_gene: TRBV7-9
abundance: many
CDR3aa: CASSLTVDGYGYTF
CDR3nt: TGTGCCAGCAGCTTGACCGTAGATGGCTATGGCTACACCTTC

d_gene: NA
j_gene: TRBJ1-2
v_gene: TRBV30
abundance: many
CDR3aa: CAWKAPMGVFYGYTF
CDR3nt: TGTGCCTGGAAAGCACCGATGGGGGTTTTCTATGGCTACACCTTC

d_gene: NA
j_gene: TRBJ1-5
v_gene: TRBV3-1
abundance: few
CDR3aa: CASSPGVSNQPQHF
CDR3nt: TGTGCCAGCAGCCCTGGGGTTAGCAATCAGCCCCAGCATTTT

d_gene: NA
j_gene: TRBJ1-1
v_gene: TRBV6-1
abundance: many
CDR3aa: CASSPPHWGETEAFF
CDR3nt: TGTGCCAGCAGTCCGCCGCATTGGGGTGAGACTGAAGCTTTCTTT

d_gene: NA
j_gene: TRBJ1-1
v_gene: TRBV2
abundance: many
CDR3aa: CASTEAGGGTEAFF
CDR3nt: TGTGCCAGCACCGAAGCGGGCGGAGGTACTGAAGCTTTCTTT

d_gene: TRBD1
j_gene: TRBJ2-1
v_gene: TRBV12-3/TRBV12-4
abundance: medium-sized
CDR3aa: CASSTTGGASYNEQFF
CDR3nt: TGTGCCAGCAGTACTACAGGGGGTGCTTCCTACAATGAGCAGTTCTTC

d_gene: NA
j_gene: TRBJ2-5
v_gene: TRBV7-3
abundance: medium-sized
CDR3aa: CASSLSPLGTETQYF
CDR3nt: TGTGCCAGCAGCCTAAGCCCTTTGGGAACTGAGACCCAGTACTTC

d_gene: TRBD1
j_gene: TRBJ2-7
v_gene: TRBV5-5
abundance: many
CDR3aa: CASSPWVGQNYEQYF
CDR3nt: TGTGCCAGCAGCCCCTGGGTGGGACAGAACTACGAGCAGTACTTC

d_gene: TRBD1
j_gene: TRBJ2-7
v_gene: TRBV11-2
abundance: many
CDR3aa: CASSLWDSSYEQYF
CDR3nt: TGTGCCAGCAGCTTATGGGACAGCTCCTACGAGCAGTACTTC

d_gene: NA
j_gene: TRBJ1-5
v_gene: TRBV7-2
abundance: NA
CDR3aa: CASSSRGGSNQHQHF
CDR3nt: TGTGCCAGCAGCTCAAGAGGGGGAAGCAATCAGCACCAGCATTTT

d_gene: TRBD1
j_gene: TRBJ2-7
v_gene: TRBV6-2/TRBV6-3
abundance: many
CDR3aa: CASRAQGHEQYF
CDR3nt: TGTGCCAGCAGGGCACAGGGGCACGAGCAGTACTTC

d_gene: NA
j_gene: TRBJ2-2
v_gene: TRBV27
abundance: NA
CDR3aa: CASSRILQWARTGELFF
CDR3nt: TGTGCCAGCAGCCGAATCCTTCAGTGGGCGCGCACCGGGGAGCTGTTTTTT

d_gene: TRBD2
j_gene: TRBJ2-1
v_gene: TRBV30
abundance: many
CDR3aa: CAWRAGRGGFNEQFF
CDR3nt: TGTGCCTGGAGGGCGGGGCGGGGGGGATTCAATGAGCAGTTCTTC

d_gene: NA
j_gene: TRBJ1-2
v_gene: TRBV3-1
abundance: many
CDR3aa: CASGRGNYGYTF
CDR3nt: TGTGCCAGCGGCCGGGGAAACTATGGCTACACCTTC

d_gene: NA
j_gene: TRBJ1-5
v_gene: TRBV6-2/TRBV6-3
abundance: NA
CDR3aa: CASSASEGFWQPQHF
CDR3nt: TGTGCCAGCAGTGCCTCCGAGGGGTTCTGGCAGCCCCAGCATTTT

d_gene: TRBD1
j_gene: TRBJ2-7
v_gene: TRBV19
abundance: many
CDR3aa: CASSISGQGPYEQYF
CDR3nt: TGTGCCAGTAGTATATCCGGACAGGGACCCTACGAGCAGTACTTC

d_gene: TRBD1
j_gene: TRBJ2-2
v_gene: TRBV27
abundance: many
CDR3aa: CASSLRPTGGNTGELFF
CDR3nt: TGTGCCAGCAGTCTGCGACCGACAGGGGGGAACACCGGGGAGCTGTTTTTT

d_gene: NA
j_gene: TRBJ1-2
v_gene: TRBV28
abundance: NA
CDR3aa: CASRTRGSNRYGYTF
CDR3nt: TGTGCCAGCAGGACCCGGGGCAGTAACCGATATGGCTACACCTTC

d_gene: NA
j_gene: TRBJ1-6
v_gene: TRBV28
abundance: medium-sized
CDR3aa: CASRSAGEGNSPLHF
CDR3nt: TGTGCCAGCAGATCAGCAGGGGAGGGTAATTCACCCCTCCACTTT